This T cell receptor (beta chain) was recovered during a study of blood T cells in healthy people across ages (dated by TCRdb to about 2015). Describing the broader study: In model experiments, roughly one uniquely barcoded TCR beta cDNA molecule per two T cells was captured by template switching. To track age-related changes in TCR beta repertoire diversity, the study relied on deep sequencing normalized with unique cDNA molecular identifiers. Donors were grouped into four age groups: young (average 16 years), middle-aged (around 39), aged (62) and long-lived (over 80). For two donors (one aged 18 to 30 and one aged 80 or older), the study analyzed two additional independent replicas of 1 million unique cDNA reads from the same blood draw.

Points the paper makes about the study in general: Estimates of total diversity based on one million sequenced T cells were considered lower bounds and underestimates. There was a strong correlation between observed TCR beta diversity and the percentage of naive T cells measured by flow cytometry. The CMV infection status of donors was not known, potentially confounding age-related changes in expanded clonotypes. The long-lived group showed more naive CD4+ T cells, fewer expanded clones and increased TCR diversity than the aged group, suggesting age selection. Conclusive comparison of naive and antigen-experienced compartments was prevented by the profiling of bulk unsorted PBMCs. As age increased, observed TCR beta diversity per million T cells dropped in a roughly linear way, and a significant reduction was already evident by age about 40.

Receptor amplification or capture employed 5' RACE. The run used an Illumina HiSeq 2500. A second 7 to 11 cycle PCR used a sample-barcoded 5' primer and a J-beta primer mix. A template-switch 5' adaptor carrying 12 random nucleotides introduced a unique molecular identifier onto each TCR beta cDNA molecule. Each sample yielded at least 3 million CDR3-containing paired-end reads. All of the RNA was converted into first-strand cDNA using the Mint cDNA synthesis kit, with a TRBC-specific oligonucleotide serving as the primer. Following uracil-DNA glycosylase treatment, a first 18-cycle PCR with universal primers M1SS and BC2_uni_R was performed on all cDNA. Regarding the original processing steps: Normalization of each sample was performed by random selection of 1 million high-quality reads, each carrying a distinct molecular identifier. Reads with shared molecular identifiers were discarded instead of being binned into consensus sequences. MiTCR, run with a Q25 quality threshold and the strictest error-elimination algorithm, handled CDR3 identification, clonotype clustering and error correction. Lower-bound total TCR beta diversity was estimated with a nonparametric unseen species model using Euler transformation. TCRdb took the public reads, trimmed them with fastp at Q25, ran MiXCR for clone calling and kept in-frame beta chains. Rows merge per CDR3 protein into single entries with the most common DNA and genes. The V and J calls come from TCRdb's annotation, not from the publication. The sample includes over 450,000 distinct CDR3 sequences, with less than 25% observed a single time. The biggest ten clones account for under 9% of the sample.

Including cysteine and phenylalanine, the CDR3 has 14 amino acids. Just the 42-base CDR3 DNA is kept, in frame starting at base 1. Here V drops 4 bases and J drops 5 bases, and the junction holds 6 bases not matched to any gene. According to the germline V gene, CDR1 reads SGDLS and CDR2 reads YYNGEE. Comments on this clonotype: The antigen it binds to is not known. No much larger clone is present one base from it, and per-base qualities are unavailable.

The donors were some 36 Caucasian individuals from Russia, aged about 6 to 100 years, who were systemically healthy. Each donor gave ten milliliters of peripheral blood, collected into EDTA-treated Vacutainer tubes. Ficoll-Paque density-gradient centrifugation was used to isolate PBMCs, with at least 7 million obtained per sample. Total RNA, at least 6 micrograms per sample, was extracted from PBMCs with Trizol reagent. For every donor, an aliquot of PBMCs went through flow cytometry to measure the percentages of naive CD45RAhigh/CD27high T cells. The same data also contributed to another study, on T cells of mothers and their children. The second study reports: Donors were nine systemically healthy Caucasian individuals: three mothers and their six children. cDNA synthesis used all of the extracted RNA, with 1.5 ug of RNA in each 15 ul reaction. In the second PCR, the M1S primer added sample barcodes and 2-4 random nucleotides. Over 8 million TCR beta CDR3 reads were obtained for each mother, and 2.5 million to 3.5 million reads were obtained for each child. In both related and unrelated pairs, thymic selection shapes the output of TCR recombination in a similar way, with inherited differences having only a minor effect. Normalized repertoire overlap was always found to be slightly, but never significantly, higher in related mother-child pairs than in unrelated mother-child pairs. Persistent microchimeric T cell clones were not detected, at a sensitivity of roughly 100 clones per million clonotypes. The study used deep NGS to compare TCR beta repertoires of mothers and children, seeking features distinguishing related mother-child pairs from unrelated individuals. On average, the children were approximately 11 +/- 4 years old, while the mothers were 40 +/- 4 years old. After adapter ligation was performed with NEBNext reagents, the libraries were sequenced on an Illumina HiSeq 2000 with 100+100 nt paired-end reads. Mother and child libraries were prepared a month apart and sequenced in separate runs to prevent cross-contamination. Each donor had between about 500,000 and 2,100,000 distinct TCR beta clonotypes identified. Naive TCR beta clonotypes were estimated from low-frequency clonotypes matched to each donor's FACS-determined naive share, without sorting.

The receptor's source is a boy younger than 18 in good health. The chain is made from TRBV9 and TRBJ2-5; 9 of the junction bases match TRBD1. Sample: blood. The nucleotide sequence reads TGTGCCAGCAGCCCCAGGACAGGGGTGGAGACCCAGTACTTC. Its coded protein is CASSPRTGVETQYF.